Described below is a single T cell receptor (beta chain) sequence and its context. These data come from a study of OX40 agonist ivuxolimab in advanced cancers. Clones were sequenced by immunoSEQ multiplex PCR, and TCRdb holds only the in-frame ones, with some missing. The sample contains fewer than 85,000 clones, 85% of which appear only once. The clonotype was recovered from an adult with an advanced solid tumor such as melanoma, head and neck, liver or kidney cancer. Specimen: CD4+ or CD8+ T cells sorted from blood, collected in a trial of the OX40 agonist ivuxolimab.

CDR3 DNA sequence: TGTGCCAGCAGTGACAAGGCGGGGGGGCCCGGGGAGCTGTTTTTT. It yields the protein CASSDKAGGPGELFF. This chain uses TRBV6-4 with TRBJ2-2, with 9 bases that match TRBD2. Germline values: CDR1 MRHNA, CDR2 SNTAGT. The CDR3 has 15 residues. The junction had 4 bases not matched to a gene; V was cut back by 2 bases and J by 6 bases.